This TCR beta chain was sequenced in a study of PD-1 blockade in classical Hodgkin lymphoma. At the level of the study: The nivolumab dose that patients received was 3 mg/kg, given intravenously every 2 weeks. Study-level findings and limits: It was CD4+ TCR diversity, not CD8+, that rose significantly by C4D1. Reasons behind the repertoire differences stay unclear, perhaps disease activity or earlier therapy.

The V end was cut by 0 bases, the J end by 6 bases, with 16 bases between. Germline CDR1 and CDR2: SGHRS and YFSETQ. The CDR3 has 15 amino acids. The method was immunoSEQ multiplex PCR; TCRdb's version includes in-frame clones alone and lacks a portion of them. The sample lists tens of thousands of clones, around 80% seen once, with less than 20% in the top ten. Time point denoted: cycle 4 day 1 (C4D1), after about 6 weeks of nivolumab. Relapses following autologous stem cell transplantation were seen in all patients, with brentuximab vedotin exposure varying. Concerning this clone itself: What it binds is not known.

The material was peripheral blood mononuclear cells (PBMCs), obtained before the fourth cycle of nivolumab. This sequence was found in a human donor with classical Hodgkin lymphoma. V is TRBV5-1 and J is TRBJ2-7; D is undetermined. CDR3 DNA sequence: TGCGCCAGCAGCTTGGTTGGTTTCAGGCCGGCCGAGCAGTACTTC. Encoded protein: CASSLVGFRPAEQYF.